The TCR beta chain under discussion was sequenced for a study of T cell responses to AZD1222 COVID-19 vaccine. Study-wide background: Second doses were pooled across both intervals (about 4 or about 12 weeks).

Concerning this clone: Antigen: not known.

Profiling relied on immunoSEQ multiplex PCR, and the TCRdb table lists in-frame clones only, not all of them. The data show some 96,000 clones, about 93% seen once. Overall study findings and caveats: Spike-specific TCR depth and breadth grew after two AZD1222 doses. Donor demographics were predominantly white British with a female majority; clonal diversity may be underestimated.

CDR3 length: 12 amino acids. The germline CDR1 and CDR2 sequences are SEHNR and FQNEAQ (reference sequence). Trimming cost V 1 base and J 9 bases, with 7 bases left between them. The sequencing used peripheral blood, collected on day 0 of AZD1222 vaccination. The chain joins TRBV7-9 to TRBJ2-1; D remains ambiguous. This receptor was obtained from an adult in good health. The CDR3 spells CASSLEFFEQFF. The CDR3 coding sequence is TGTGCCAGCAGCTTAGAATTCTTTGAGCAGTTCTTC.